This TCR beta chain was retrieved from a study of CDR3 diversity in severe acne. TCRdb recomputed calls from the PCR reads with MiXCR, one row per CDR3 protein. The table records approximately 79,000 distinct CDR3 sequences, approximately 52% of them present only once. J lost 8 bases, V lost 0 bases, and 5 bases had no gene match. Germline V lookup: CDR1 SGHRS, CDR2 YFSETQ. This CDR3 spans 16 amino acids. The TCR comes from a male donor in good health, serving as a control. The chain combines TRBV5-1 with TRBJ1-6, with 10 bases aligning to TRBD1. Specimen: blood. The CDR3 DNA sequence: TGCGCCAGCAGCTTGGCCGGGACAGGGGAGGATTCACCCCTCCACTTT. Translated: CASSLAGTGEDSPLHF. The variable domain in full, with the rest retrieved from reference TRBV5-1 and TRBJ1-6, is KAGVTQTPRYLIKTRGQQVTLSCSPISGHRSVSWYQQTPGQGLQFLFEYFSETQRNKGNFPGRFSGRQFSNSRSEMNVSTLELGDSALYLCASSLAGTGEDSPLHFGNGTRLTVT.